This T cell receptor beta chain was identified in a study of T cell repertoires in cytomegalovirus infection. Overall study: Indications came from public TCR beta signatures; they pointed to CMV infection and to a matching HLA type.

Using its own MiXCR run on the reads, TCRdb lists one record per CDR3 protein. The table has about 71,000 distinct CDR3 sequences, 20% to 25% seen once. The CDR3 loop spans 16 amino acids. Trimming removed 7 bases from V and 0 bases from J, with 18 bases in between. The germline V gene encodes CDR1 LNHDA and CDR2 SQIVND (reference sequence). Study-wide points: The cumulative frequency of public TCR beta families distinguished individuals who carried CMV together with the relevant HLA.

Comments on this clonotype: As yet, its antigen is unknown.

The chain combines TRBV19 with TRBJ1-1; TRBD1 is a possible D gene (5 bases). This receptor was obtained from a human donor in good health (CMV status not recorded). Some clones in this sample may be carry-over from other donors' samples. The sequences come from CD8+ T cells from cultured PBMCs, collected from culture after CMV antigen stimulation. CDR3 protein: CASTISWGDLNTEAFF. The CDR3 DNA sequence: TGTGCCAGTACCATCTCCTGGGGGGACTTGAACACTGAAGCTTTCTTT.